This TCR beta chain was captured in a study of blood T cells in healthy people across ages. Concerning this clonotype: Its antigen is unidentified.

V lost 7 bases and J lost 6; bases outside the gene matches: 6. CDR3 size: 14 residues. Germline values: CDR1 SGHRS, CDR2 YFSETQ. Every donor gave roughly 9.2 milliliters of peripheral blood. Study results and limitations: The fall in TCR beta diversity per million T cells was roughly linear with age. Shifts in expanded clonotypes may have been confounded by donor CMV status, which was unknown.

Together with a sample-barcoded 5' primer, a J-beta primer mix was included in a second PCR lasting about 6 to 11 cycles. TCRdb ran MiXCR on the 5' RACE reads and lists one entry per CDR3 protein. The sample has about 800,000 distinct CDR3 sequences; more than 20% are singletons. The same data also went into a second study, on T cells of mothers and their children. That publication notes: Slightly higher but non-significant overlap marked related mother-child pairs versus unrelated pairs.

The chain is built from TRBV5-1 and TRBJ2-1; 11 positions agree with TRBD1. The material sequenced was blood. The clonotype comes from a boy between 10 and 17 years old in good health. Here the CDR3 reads CASLEGTGGNEQFF. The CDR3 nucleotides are TGCGCCAGCTTAGAGGGGACAGGGGGCAATGAGCAGTTCTTC.